This TCR beta chain comes out of a study of Tregs in tolerant kidney transplant recipients. The table came from immunoSEQ multiplex PCR; TCRdb's copy has only in-frame clones and leaves some out. The sample includes 200,000 to 300,000 clones, roughly four fifths of them seen just once. Germline CDR1 is MNHEY and CDR2 is SVGAGI. CDR3 length: 16 residues. V lost 0 bases, J lost 8 bases, and 11 bases stayed unmatched. V usage is TRBV6-5 and J usage is TRBJ2-3; 7 nucleotides line up with TRBD1. This clonotype was obtained from a human donor in good health. The sample consisted of CD4+ T cells from blood. CDR3 loop: CASSYSQTDSGGTQYF. The DNA of the CDR3 is TGTGCCAGCAGTTACTCGCAGACCGACTCAGGGGGTACGCAGTATTTT.